This TCR beta chain was captured by sequencing in a study of T cell responses to AZD1222 COVID-19 vaccine. Study results and caveats: Vaccine-related CD4 TCRs covered spike, predominating at 160-218 and 743-854. Researchers took repertoire samples only after the peak T cell response had come. At study baseline, merely several AZD1222 recipients were seropositive.

Judged by abundance, this clone is medium-sized. Its target is not known. This CDR3 has 16 amino acids. Trimming pared 4 bases from V and 1 base from J, leaving 16 bases between. Looked up from germline, CDR1 is SGHAT and CDR2 is FQNNGV. Clones were sequenced by immunoSEQ multiplex PCR, and TCRdb holds only the in-frame ones, with some missing. The sample includes 75,000 to 90,000 clones, 70% to 90% of them seen just once. This TCR was recovered from an adult who received the AZD1222 COVID-19 vaccine. The chain combines TRBV11-2 with TRBJ1-2; D is unclear. This specimen consisted of peripheral blood, obtained 28 days after the second AZD1222 dose. The chain's CDR3 is CASSSDVAGGNYGYTF. The CDR3 DNA is TGTGCCAGCAGCTCAGATGTGGCAGGCGGTAACTATGGCTACACCTTC.